This TCR beta chain emerged from a study of cytotoxic CD8 clonotypes in ibrutinib-treated CLL (dated by TCRdb to 2020 to 2022). For the study in its entirety: The cohort included some 14 treatment-naive and ten to twelve relapsed/refractory patients; 17 were IGHV unmutated. All remission and progressive disease samples were collected while patients were still receiving ibrutinib. Of the approximately 94 people in the trial, approximately 26 had longitudinal samples available. Cryopreserved peripheral blood mononuclear cells were collected before treatment, at response, and at either disease progression or sustained remission. Responses were partial in approximately 24 patients and complete in 2; after median approximately 69 months follow-up, roughly 14 stayed in remission and 12 progressed. Samples at response were collected after a median of roughly 13 months of treatment, with a range of about 6 to 36 months. On average, each sample yielded 255,043 productive templates and about 100,000 productive rearrangements. What the research found in general, with its limitations: Sustained-remission and progressing patients did not have matched sampling times, and lymph node repertoires were not examined. Public clonotypes were rare and either shrank or stayed stable during treatment, and the rise in clonality at ibrutinib response reflected expansion of private clonotypes. Baseline clonality exceeded that of age-matched healthy donors and correlated strongly with circulating CD8+ T-cell counts. Clonality increased at ibrutinib response, stayed stable in sustained remission, and fell back toward baseline at progression.

A MiSeq instrument was used for deep resolution sequencing, which targeted depths ranging from 1 in 1 million up to 1 in 200,000 T cells, with coverage averaging 10x for each clonotype. The immunoSEQ hsTCRB Kit was used to generate the TCR beta libraries. On the study's bioinformatics: The data were analyzed with ImmunoSEQ Analyzer and ImmunoSEQ Data Assistant, and V, D and J gene assignments followed IMGT definitions. Clonality, which ranges from 0 to 1, was calculated as one minus the normalized Shannon entropy of productive rearrangement frequencies. Only overrepresented clonotypes making up at least 0.05% of each patient's repertoire were included in the public clonotype analysis. Some 12 age-matched healthy donor repertoires from immuneACCESS served as clonality controls. Held by TCRdb, this immuneACCESS table contains in-frame sequences only and omits some clones. Under half of the omission traces to an unresolved V gene where checked; the cause of the rest is unknown. The DNA was the basis for D and trimming; V, J and clone size are from that table. The sample has approximately 45,000 clones on record, 65% of them singletons. The ten largest clones take up 20% to 25% of the sample.

On this clone: What antigen it recognizes has not been identified. Base quality data are lacking; no much larger clone is found one base away.

CDR1 and CDR2, per the germline V gene, are SGHRS and YFSETQ. Trimming leaves V shorter by 4 bases and J shorter by 2 bases, with the junction holding 8 bases beyond the gene matches. The CDR3 starts with the cysteine, ends with the phenylalanine, and has 16 residues. Of the read, only the CDR3 DNA is kept; its 48 bases are in frame from base 1. The sample's time point label, in plain terms: approximately 25 months on ibrutinib. For TCR beta library preparation, about 2.2 micrograms of genomic DNA was extracted from cryopreserved PBMCs. Longitudinal blood samples from CLL patients on ibrutinib monotherapy were analyzed using high-throughput TCR beta sequencing. The patients took part in an open-label, single-center phase 2 trial of ibrutinib monotherapy.

The rearrangement joined TRBV5-1 to TRBJ2-7, with TRBD1 identical over 11 junction bases. The TCR sequence derives from a human donor with chronic lymphocytic leukemia. The source material was PBMCs, sampled after 24 months of ibrutinib treatment. Here the CDR3 is given as CASSPAPGQGAYEQYF. The bases are TGCGCCAGCAGCCCCGCACCGGGACAGGGGGCCTACGAGCAGTACTTC.